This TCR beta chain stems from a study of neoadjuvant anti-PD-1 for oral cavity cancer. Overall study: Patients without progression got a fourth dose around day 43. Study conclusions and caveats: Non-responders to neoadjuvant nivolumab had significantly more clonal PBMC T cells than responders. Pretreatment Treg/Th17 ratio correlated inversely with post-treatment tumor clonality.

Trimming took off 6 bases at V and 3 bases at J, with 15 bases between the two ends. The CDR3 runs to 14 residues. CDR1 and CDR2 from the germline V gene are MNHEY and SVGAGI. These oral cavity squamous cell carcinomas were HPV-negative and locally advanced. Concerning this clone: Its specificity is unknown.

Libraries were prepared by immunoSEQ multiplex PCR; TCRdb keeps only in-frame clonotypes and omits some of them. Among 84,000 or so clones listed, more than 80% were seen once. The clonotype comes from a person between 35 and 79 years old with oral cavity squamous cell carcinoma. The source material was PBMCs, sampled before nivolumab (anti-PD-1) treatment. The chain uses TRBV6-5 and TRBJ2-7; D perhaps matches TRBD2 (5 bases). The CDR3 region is CASRRTWTVYEQYF. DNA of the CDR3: TGTGCCAGCAGGCGAACTTGGACTGTCTACGAGCAGTACTTC.